Described below is a single TCR beta chain sequence and its context. Its target is unknown. The data belong to a study of T cell responses to AZD1222 COVID-19 vaccine. Whole-study results and caveats: Repertoires were obtained solely post-peak T cell response. The donors showed a predominance of white British ancestry and of females, with possible underestimation of clonal diversity. Along spike, vaccine-associated CD4 TCRs were found throughout, with dominance at 160-218 and 743-854. Only a handful of AZD1222 recipients, more than five in all, had baseline seropositivity.

V shed 6 bases and J shed 7 bases, with 16 bases lying between them. Germline CDR1 and CDR2: SGDLS and YYNGEE. The CDR3 is made up of 14 amino acids. The table came from immunoSEQ multiplex PCR; TCRdb's copy has only in-frame clones and leaves some out. The table has roughly 90,000 clones, around nine tenths seen once. Specimen: peripheral blood, collected on day 0 of MenACWY control vaccination. The genes are TRBV9 and TRBJ1-4; D gene ambiguous. The sequence derives from an adult in good health. CDR3 nucleotide sequence: TGTGCCAGCAACGGGGTCAATGAGGGTGAAAAACTGTTTTTT. This codes for CASNGVNEGEKLFF. Filled out from reference TRBV9 and TRBJ1-4, the complete variable domain reads DSGVTQTPKHLITATGQRVTLRCSPRSGDLSVYWYQQSLDQGLQFLIQYYNGEERAKGNILERFSAQQFPDLHSELNLSSLELGDSALYFCASNGVNEGEKLFFGSGTQLSVL.